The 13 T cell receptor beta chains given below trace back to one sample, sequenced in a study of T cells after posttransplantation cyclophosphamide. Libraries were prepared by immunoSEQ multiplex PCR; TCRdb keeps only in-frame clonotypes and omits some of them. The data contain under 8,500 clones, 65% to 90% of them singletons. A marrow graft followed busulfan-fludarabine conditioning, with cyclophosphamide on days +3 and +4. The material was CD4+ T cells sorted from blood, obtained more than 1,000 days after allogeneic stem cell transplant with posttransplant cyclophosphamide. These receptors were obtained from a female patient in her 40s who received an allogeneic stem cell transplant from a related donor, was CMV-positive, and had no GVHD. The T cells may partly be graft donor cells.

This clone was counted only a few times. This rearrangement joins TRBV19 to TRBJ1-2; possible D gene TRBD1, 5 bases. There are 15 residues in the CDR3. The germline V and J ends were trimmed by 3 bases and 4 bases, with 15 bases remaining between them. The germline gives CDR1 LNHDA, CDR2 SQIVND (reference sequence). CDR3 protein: CASSMGPGGVYGYTF. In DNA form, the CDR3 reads TGTGCCAGTAGTATGGGTCCCGGAGGGGTCTATGGCTACACCTTC.

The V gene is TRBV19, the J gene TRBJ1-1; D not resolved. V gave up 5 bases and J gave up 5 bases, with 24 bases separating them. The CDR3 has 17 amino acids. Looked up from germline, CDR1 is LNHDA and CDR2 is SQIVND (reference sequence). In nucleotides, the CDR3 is TGTGCCAGTAGTCCAACTTCGGTCGGAGGGAGACGGACTGAAGCTTTCTTT. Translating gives CASSPTSVGGRRTEAFF. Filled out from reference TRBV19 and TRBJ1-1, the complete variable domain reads DGGITQSPKYLFRKEGQNVTLSCEQNLNHDAMYWYRQDPGQGLRLIYYSQIVNDFQKGDIAEGYSVSREKKESFPLTVTSAQKNPTAFYLCASSPTSVGGRRTEAFFGQGTRLTVV.

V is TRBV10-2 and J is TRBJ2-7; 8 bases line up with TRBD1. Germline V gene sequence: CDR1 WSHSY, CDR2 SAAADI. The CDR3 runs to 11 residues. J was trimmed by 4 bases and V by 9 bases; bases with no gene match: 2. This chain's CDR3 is CASGDRYEQYF. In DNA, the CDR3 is TGCGCCAGTGGGGACAGGTACGAGCAGTACTTC.

The chain's CDR3 is CASSQDWAGGIDGYTF. CDR3 bases: TGTGCCAGCAGCCAAGATTGGGCAGGGGGCATCGATGGCTACACCTTC. The rearrangement links TRBV4-2 to TRBJ1-2; 8 nucleotides agree with TRBD1. This CDR3 is 16 amino acids long. Germline values: CDR1 LGHNA, CDR2 YNFKEQ. Germline trimming cut 0 bases from V and 6 bases from J; bases unmatched to any gene: 9.

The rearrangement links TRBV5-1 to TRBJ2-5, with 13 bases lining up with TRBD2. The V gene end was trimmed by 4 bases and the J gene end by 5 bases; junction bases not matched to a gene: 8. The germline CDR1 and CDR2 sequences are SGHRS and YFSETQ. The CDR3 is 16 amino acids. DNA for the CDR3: TGCGCCAGCAGCCTAGGGGGACTAGCGGGGAGTGAGACCCAGTACTTC. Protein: CASSLGGLAGSETQYF.

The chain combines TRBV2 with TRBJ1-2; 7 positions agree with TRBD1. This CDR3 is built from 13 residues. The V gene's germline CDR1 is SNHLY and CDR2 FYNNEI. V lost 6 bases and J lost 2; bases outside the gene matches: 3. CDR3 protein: CASSPTGNYGYTF. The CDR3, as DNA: TGTGCCAGCAGCCCGACAGGGAACTATGGCTACACCTTC.

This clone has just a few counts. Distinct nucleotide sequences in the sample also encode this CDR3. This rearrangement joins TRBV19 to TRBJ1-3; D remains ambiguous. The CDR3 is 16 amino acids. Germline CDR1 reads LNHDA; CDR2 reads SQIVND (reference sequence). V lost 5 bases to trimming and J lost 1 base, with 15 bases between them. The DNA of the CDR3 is TGTGCCAGTAGTTCTCTCCGGACTTATTCTGGAAACACCATATATTTT. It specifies CASSSLRTYSGNTIYF.

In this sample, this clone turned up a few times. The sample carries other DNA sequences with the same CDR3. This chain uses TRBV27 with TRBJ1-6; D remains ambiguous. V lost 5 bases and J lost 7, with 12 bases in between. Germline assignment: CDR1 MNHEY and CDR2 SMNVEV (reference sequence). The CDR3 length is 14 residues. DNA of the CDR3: TGTGCCAGCAGTCCCACAATAGCCAATTCACCCCTCCACTTT. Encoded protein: CASSPTIANSPLHF.

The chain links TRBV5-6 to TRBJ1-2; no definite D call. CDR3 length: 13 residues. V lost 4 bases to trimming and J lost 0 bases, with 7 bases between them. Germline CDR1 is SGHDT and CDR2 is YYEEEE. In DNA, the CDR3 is TGTGCCAGCAGCCCCCCTACTAACTATGGCTACACCTTC. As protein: CASSPPTNYGYTF.

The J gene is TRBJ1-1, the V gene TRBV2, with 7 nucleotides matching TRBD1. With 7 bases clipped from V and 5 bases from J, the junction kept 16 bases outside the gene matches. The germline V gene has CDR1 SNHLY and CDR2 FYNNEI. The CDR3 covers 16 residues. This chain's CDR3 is CASIQLTQGVRTEAFF. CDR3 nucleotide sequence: TGTGCCAGCATCCAACTAACTCAGGGGGTGAGGACTGAAGCTTTCTTT. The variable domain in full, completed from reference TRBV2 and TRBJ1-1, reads EPEVTQTPSHQVTQMGQEVILRCVPISNHLYFYWYRQILGQKVEFLVSFYNNEISEKSEIFDDQFSVERPDGSNFTLKIRSTKLEDSAMYFCASIQLTQGVRTEAFFGQGTRLTVV.

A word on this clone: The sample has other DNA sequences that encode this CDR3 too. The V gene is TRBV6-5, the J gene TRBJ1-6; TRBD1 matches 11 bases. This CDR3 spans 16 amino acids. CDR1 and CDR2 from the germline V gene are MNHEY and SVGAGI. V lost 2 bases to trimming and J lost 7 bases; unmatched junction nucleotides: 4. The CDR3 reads CASSYPGQGANSPLHF. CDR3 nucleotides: TGTGCCAGCAGTTACCCCGGACAGGGGGCGAATTCACCCCTCCACTTT.

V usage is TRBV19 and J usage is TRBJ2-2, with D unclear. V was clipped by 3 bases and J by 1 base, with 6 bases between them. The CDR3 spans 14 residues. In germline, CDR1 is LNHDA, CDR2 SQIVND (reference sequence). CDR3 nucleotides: TGTGCCAGTAGTATTTTACAGAACACCGGGGAGCTGTTTTTT. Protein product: CASSILQNTGELFF. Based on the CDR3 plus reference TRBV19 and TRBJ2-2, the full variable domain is DGGITQSPKYLFRKEGQNVTLSCEQNLNHDAMYWYRQDPGQGLRLIYYSQIVNDFQKGDIAEGYSVSREKKESFPLTVTSAQKNPTAFYLCASSILQNTGELFFGEGSRLTVL.

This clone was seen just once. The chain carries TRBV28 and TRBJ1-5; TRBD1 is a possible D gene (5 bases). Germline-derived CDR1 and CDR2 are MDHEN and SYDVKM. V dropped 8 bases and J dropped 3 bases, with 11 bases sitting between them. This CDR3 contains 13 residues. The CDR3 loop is CASVSGFNQPQHF. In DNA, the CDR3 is TGTGCCAGCGTATCAGGGTTCAATCAGCCCCAGCATTTT. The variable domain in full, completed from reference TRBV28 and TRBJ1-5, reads DVKVTQSSRYLVKRTGEKVFLECVQDMDHENMFWYRQDPGLGLRLIYFSYDVKMKEKGDIPEGYSVSREKKERFSLILESASTNQTSMYLCASVSGFNQPQHFGDGTRLSIL.